These T cell receptor beta chains were read from a single sample in a study of blood T cell repertoires in COVID-19. Produced via immunoSEQ multiplex PCR; TCRdb's table is partial and in-frame only. The sample records around 77,000 clones, approximately 90% being singletons. The sample consisted of peripheral blood. The origin of the receptors is a woman aged 55-69 years with active COVID-19. CDR3s leave out the opening cysteine and the closing phenylalanine or tryptophan. Expanded clones are given a class, and other clones once, few, many or no size at all.

clone size	V gene	CDR3 protein
NA	TRBV6-5	ATTRGRDYEQY
NA	TRBV5-1	ASRKQGAGDTEAF
NA	TRBV19	ASSTQGGYEQY
NA	TRBV2	ASSVPTSGGNEQF
NA	TRBV18	ASSPPLAATDTQY
NA	TRBV18	ASSAGTGSRSPLH
NA	TRBV28	ASSPGGIEETQY
NA	TRBV4-1	ASSQDAGQSILSGANVLT
NA	TRBV7-9	ASRLTGPTEAF
NA	TRBV11-2	ASSTRGTSGKGETQY
NA	TRBV6-5	ASSYSRTYNEQF
NA	TRBV19	ATTQPNTGELF
NA	TRBV6-5	ASSYTTYNEQF
NA	TRBV11-2	ASRGQGASGQY
NA	TRBV4-1	ASSQDTGTGFDPQH
once	TRBV24-1	ATSTGQGTDTQY
NA	TRBV28	ASSFGVAGGHTGELF
NA	TRBV10-2	ASRGASYEQY
NA	TRBV28	ASRADRGGNQPQH
NA	TRBV19	ASSIGGLAGANVLT
NA	TRBV3-1/TRBV3-2	ASSSLAGDYEQY
NA	TRBV2	ASSQGAGATYEQY
few	TRBV5-1	ASSLWTTGSPLH
NA	TRBV2	ASSRELAGNGEQF
NA	TRBV11-2	ASSQLSLGPLGTDTQY
NA	TRBV6-1	ASSEESPGLAGPNTGELF
NA	TRBV2	ASRLAGTNNEQF
NA	TRBV5-1	ASSLGHSTDTQY
NA	TRBV30	AWGQGNIRAF
NA	TRBV19	ASIGSAPYNEQF
NA	TRBV5-1	ASSFLPGTANEKLF
NA	TRBV5-6	ASTTGTSLLTGELF